This entry lists 20 T cell receptor beta chains sequenced from one sample in a study of long-term antiretroviral therapy in people with HIV. Sequencing used immunoSEQ v3.0 at survey level. Clones were sequenced by immunoSEQ multiplex PCR, and TCRdb holds only the in-frame ones, with some missing. Here the sample spans 20,000 to 25,000 clones, roughly 76% being singletons. This specimen was unsorted PBMCs, taken less than 1.8 years before starting antiretroviral therapy. Every receptor here comes from a woman aged 35 to 49 with HIV.

The chain uses TRBV10-1 and TRBJ1-4; tentatively, D is TRBD1 (6 bases). CDR1 WNHNN and CDR2 SYGVQD come from the germline V gene (reference sequence). V shed 5 bases and J shed 0 bases, with 7 bases lying between them. CDR3 size: 14 residues. CDR3: CASSTGSTNEKLFF. CDR3 bases: TGCGCCAGCAGTACAGGGTCAACTAATGAAAAACTGTTTTTT.

This clone came up a few times. The rearrangement links TRBV7-6 to TRBJ1-4, with D unresolved. The CDR3 is made up of 15 amino acids. Germline CDR1 reads SGHVS; CDR2 reads FNYEAQ. Trimming took off 5 bases at V and 4 bases at J, with 14 bases between the two ends. CDR3 loop: CASSPSRRINEKLFF. In DNA, the CDR3 is TGTGCCAGCAGCCCCTCCAGGAGAATTAATGAAAAACTGTTTTTT.

The chain has TRBV7-9 and TRBJ1-1; no firm D call. V lost 1 base to trimming and J lost 2 bases, with 5 bases between them. Germline V lookup: CDR1 SEHNR, CDR2 FQNEAQ (reference sequence). This CDR3 contains 13 residues. In DNA form, the CDR3 reads TGTGCCAGCAGCTTAGGAAGTAACACTGAAGCTTTCTTT. Protein product: CASSLGSNTEAFF.

V and J are TRBV6-6 and TRBJ1-3; D is ambiguous. V lost 6 bases and J 4 bases, leaving 7 bases between the germline ends. This CDR3 is 12 amino acids long. CDR1 MNHNY and CDR2 SVGAGI come from the germline V gene (reference sequence). CDR3 sequence reads: CASRTPGNTIYF. In nucleotides, the CDR3 is TGTGCCAGCAGGACTCCAGGAAACACCATATATTTT.

The V and J genes are TRBV27 and TRBJ2-5; the D gene could be TRBD1 or TRBD2 (6 bases each). Trimming shortened V by 3 bases and J by 5 bases, and 10 bases separated the two germline ends. Germline V gene sequence: CDR1 MNHEY, CDR2 SMNVEV (reference sequence). CDR3 length equals 13 residues. CDR3 amino acids: CASSFGGGETQYF. The CDR3 nucleotides read TGTGCCAGCAGTTTCGGGGGCGGGGAGACCCAGTACTTC.

A single count supports this clone. V usage is TRBV11-3 and J usage is TRBJ2-5, with unresolved D. Germline values: CDR1 SGHNT, CDR2 YENEEA. CDR3 length: 14 residues. The V and J ends lost 5 bases and 2 bases respectively, with 12 bases between them. CDR3 sequence reads: CASSTSGLQETQYF. The CDR3 DNA reads TGTGCCAGCAGCACTTCCGGCTTACAAGAGACCCAGTACTTC. Full variable domain (outside the CDR3, taken from reference TRBV11-3 and TRBJ2-5): EAGVVQSPRYKIIEKKQPVAFWCNPISGHNTLYWYLQNLGQGPELLIRYENEEAVDDSQLPKDRFSAERLKGVDSTLKIQPAELGDSAVYLCASSTSGLQETQYFGPGTRLLVL.

This clone has just a few counts. The chain uses TRBV6-5 and TRBJ1-3; D remains ambiguous. This CDR3 spans 13 amino acids. V gave up 2 bases and J gave up 9 bases, with 11 bases separating them. CDR1 MNHEY and CDR2 SVGAGI come from the germline V gene. In DNA, the CDR3 is TGTGCCAGCAGTTACGTAGCGGTAGGCACCATATATTTT. This gives the protein CASSYVAVGTIYF.

This clone was seen a handful of times. CDR3 amino acids: CASSLALAGSYNEQFF. The CDR3, as DNA: TGTGCCAGCAGCTTGGCGCTAGCGGGTAGCTACAATGAGCAGTTCTTC. The chain combines TRBV5-6 with TRBJ2-1, with 8 bases identical to TRBD2. V trimming: 0 bases; J trimming: 3 bases; junction bases outside the gene matches: 5. Germline V gene lookup returns CDR1 SGHDT and CDR2 YYEEEE. The CDR3 is 16 residues long.

The chain uses TRBV19 and TRBJ1-5; D unresolved. Germline-derived CDR1 and CDR2 are LNHDA and SQIVND (reference sequence). The length of the CDR3 is 14 residues. V was cut by 3 bases and J by 0 bases, with 6 bases left in between. The CDR3: CASSIIYSNQPQHF. The CDR3, as DNA: TGTGCCAGTAGTATTATCTATAGCAATCAGCCCCAGCATTTT.

The rearrangement links TRBV14 to TRBJ2-5, with D perhaps being TRBD1 or TRBD2 (5 bases each). From germline, CDR1 is SGHDN and CDR2 FVKESK. Between the trimmed V and J ends, which lost 1 base and 5 bases, there was a span of 11 bases. The CDR3 has 14 amino acids. The CDR3 coding sequence is TGTGCCAGCAGCCAAGGGGGGTTCGGGGAGACCCAGTACTTC. Translated: CASSQGGFGETQYF. Based on the CDR3 plus reference TRBV14 and TRBJ2-5, the full variable domain is EAGVTQFPSHSVIEKGQTVTLRCDPISGHDNLYWYRRVMGKEIKFLLHFVKESKQDESGMPNNRFLAERTGGTYSTLKVQPAELEDSGVYFCASSQGGFGETQYFGPGTRLLVL.

The chain employs TRBV7-9 and TRBJ2-1; 12 positions match TRBD2. Unmatched junction bases numbered 5, after V lost 5 bases and J lost 9 bases. CDR1 and CDR2 from the germline V gene are SEHNR and FQNEAQ (reference sequence). The length of the CDR3 is 14 residues. In nucleotides, the CDR3 is TGTGCCAGCAGCGTGACTAGCGGGAGCGGTGAGCAGTTCTTC. This translates into CASSVTSGSGEQFF. The variable domain in full, completed from reference TRBV7-9 and TRBJ2-1, reads DTGVSQNPRHKITKRGQNVTFRCDPISEHNRLYWYRQTLGQGPEFLTYFQNEAQLEKSRLLSDRFSAERPKGSFSTLEIQRTEQGDSAMYLCASSVTSGSGEQFFGPGTRLTVL.

Turning to this clone: One junction end does not reproduce the germline sequence, and a read error may be involved. This rearrangement joins TRBV7-2 to TRBJ2-7, with 9 bases lining up with TRBD1. The CDR3 has 16 amino acids. In germline, CDR1 is SGHTA, CDR2 FQGNSA. The CDR3 nucleotides read TGTGTCAGCAGCCCAACCGGGACAGGGCTCGGTTACGAGCAGTACTTC. This gives the protein CVSSPTGTGLGYEQYF.

The chain has TRBV4-1 and TRBJ2-1; D gene ambiguous. With 6 bases removed from V and 2 bases from J, the gap between germline ends came to 26 bases. The CDR3 consists of 19 residues. CDR1 is MGHRA, CDR2 YSYEKL, per germline. The CDR3 nucleotides read TGCGCCAGCAGTCACGGCGGTGGCCACCTGAGTCAAGCCTACAATGAGCAGTTCTTC. Amino acid sequence: CASSHGGGHLSQAYNEQFF.

In this sample, this clone turned up a few times. The chain uses TRBV2 and TRBJ2-3; the D is unclear. Trimming stripped 4 bases from V and 1 base from J, with 6 bases between. The CDR3 spans 13 residues. The germline CDR1 and CDR2 sequences are SNHLY and FYNNEI. The CDR3 coding sequence is TGTGCCAGCAGTGTGCGCCGCACAGATACGCAGTATTTT. This gives the protein CASSVRRTDTQYF.

The chain has TRBV19 and TRBJ2-6; D uncertain. Per the germline V gene, CDR1 is LNHDA and CDR2 is SQIVND (reference sequence). The V and J ends lost 3 bases and 0 bases respectively, with 6 bases between them. The CDR3 contains 15 residues. CDR3 in DNA: TGTGCCAGTAGTATTGATGGCTCTGGGGCCAACGTCCTGACTTTC. This gives the protein CASSIDGSGANVLTF.

The rearrangement joins TRBV2 to TRBJ1-5, with 7 bases that match TRBD1. The length of the CDR3 is 13 residues. V gave up 10 bases and J gave up 3 bases; unmatched junction bases: 6. CDR1 is SNHLY, CDR2 FYNNEI, per germline. This CDR3 reads CATQGQLNQPQHF. The CDR3 DNA reads as TGTGCCACCCAGGGACAGCTCAATCAGCCCCAGCATTTT.

The chain uses TRBV16 and TRBJ2-3, with TRBD2 identical over 15 bases. The CDR3 spans 17 residues. Germline V gives CDR1 KGHSY, CDR2 FQNENV. V trimming: 4 bases; J trimming: 2 bases; junction bases outside the gene matches: 4. CDR3 protein: CASSLGLAGGPTDTQYF. CDR3 nucleotide sequence: TGTGCCAGCAGCCTGGGACTAGCGGGGGGACCCACAGATACGCAGTATTTT.

This clone appeared a single time. This chain connects TRBV19 to TRBJ2-5; TRBD2 aligns across 7 bases. With 1 base clipped from V and 5 bases from J, the junction kept 7 bases outside the gene matches. This CDR3 has 15 amino acids. CDR1 is LNHDA and CDR2 is SQIVND in the germline V gene (reference sequence). The CDR3 DNA is TGTGCCAGTAGTATAGTTTGGGGAGGGTGGGAGACCCAGTACTTC. Its translation: CASSIVWGGWETQYF.

V gene TRBV11-2 combines with J gene TRBJ1-2; 7 bases fit TRBD1. This CDR3 is 14 amino acids long. From germline, CDR1 is SGHAT and CDR2 FQNNGV. V lost 6 bases, J lost 0 bases, and 4 bases stayed unmatched. The CDR3 DNA sequence: TGTGCCAGCAGTTTCGGGACAGCTAACTATGGCTACACCTTC. This encodes CASSFGTANYGYTF.

Written as DNA, the CDR3 is TGCGCCAGCAGCGCCCGGGACGGCTACGAGCAGTACTTC. Encoded protein: CASSARDGYEQYF. The gene calls are TRBV5-1 and TRBJ2-7; the D call may be TRBD1 or TRBD2 (5 bases each). V was pared by 4 bases and J by 3 bases, with 11 bases between. The CDR3 totals 13 residues. The V gene's germline CDR1 is SGHRS and CDR2 YFSETQ.